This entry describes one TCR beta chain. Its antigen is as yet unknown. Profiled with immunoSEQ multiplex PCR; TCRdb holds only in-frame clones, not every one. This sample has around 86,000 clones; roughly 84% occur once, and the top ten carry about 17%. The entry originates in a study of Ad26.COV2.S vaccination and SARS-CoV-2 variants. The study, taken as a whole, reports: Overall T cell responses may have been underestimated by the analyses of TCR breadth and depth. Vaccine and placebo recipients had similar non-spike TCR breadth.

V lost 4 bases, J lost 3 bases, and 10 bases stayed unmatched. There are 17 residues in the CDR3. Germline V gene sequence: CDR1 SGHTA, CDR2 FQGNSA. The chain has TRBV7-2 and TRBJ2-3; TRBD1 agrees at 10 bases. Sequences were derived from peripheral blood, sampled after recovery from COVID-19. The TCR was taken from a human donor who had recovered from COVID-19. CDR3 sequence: CASSSRTGGVGTDTQYF. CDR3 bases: TGTGCCAGCAGCTCCCGGACAGGGGGAGTGGGAACAGATACGCAGTATTTT.